The entry below describes one T cell receptor beta chain. In the study's own analysis: By means of reference gene primer amplification, nucleated cell counts were estimated. Profiling relied on immunoSEQ multiplex PCR, and the TCRdb table lists in-frame clones only, not all of them. That table is the source of V, J and clone size, and D and trimming were worked out from the DNA. This table holds about 220,000 clones, roughly four fifths found once. This sample was taken from a study of blood T cell repertoires in COVID-19. Study information: Donors in the United States, Italy and Spain gave samples during acute or convalescent COVID-19. PBMCs, B-cell-depleted T cells, or T cells were the source of the cDNA or gDNA that made up the material.

From germline, CDR1 is SGHTA and CDR2 FQGNSA. CDR3 length: 16 residues. V dropped 1 base and J dropped 0 bases, with 10 bases sitting between them. The receptor's source is a woman aged 35 to 49 who had been exposed to COVID-19. Material: PBMCs or T cells enriched from blood (not recorded which). The chain combines TRBV7-2 with TRBJ1-3; D is undetermined. The CDR3 here is CASSLGAFYSGNTIYF. CDR3 in DNA: TGTGCCAGCAGCTTAGGGGCGTTTTACTCTGGAAACACCATATATTTT.